One sample yielded the 10 T cell receptor beta chains listed below, sequenced in a study of molecular identifiers for immune sequencing clone quantification (dated by TCRdb to 2017 to 2018). Libraries were made using PCR. The listed sequencing device is Illumina HiSeq 4000. The public reads were reanalyzed by TCRdb: fastp trimming at Q25, MiXCR alignment, in-frame beta chains only. Entries are consolidated by CDR3 protein sequence, retaining the most common genes and DNA. This sample holds 60,000 to 70,000 distinct CDR3 sequences; under 20% were observed only once. The top ten clones comprise 1.4% to 1.5% of the sample. The specimen sequenced was naive CD8+ T cells from blood, with Jurkat cell RNA spiked in. The cell subset or site label, as the study defines it: FACS-sorted CD8+CD4-CCR7+CD45RA+ naive T cells. These receptors came from a human donor in good health. Some libraries in this study had Jurkat cell RNA spiked in.

This clonotype showed up just a few times. The chain couples TRBV9 to TRBJ1-2; D may be TRBD1 (5 bases). The CDR3 runs to 15 residues. Trimming took 6 bases from V and 5 from J, leaving 20 bases between them. Germline V lookup: CDR1 SGDLS, CDR2 YYNGEE. CDR3 nucleotide sequence: TGTGCCAGCAACCCCGACGCGGGACCCGGATATGGCTACACCTTC. Translated, it gives CASNPDAGPGYGYTF. The complete variable domain, with remaining parts taken from reference TRBV9 and TRBJ1-2, reads DSGVTQTPKHLITATGQRVTLRCSPRSGDLSVYWYQQSLDQGLQFLIQYYNGEERAKGNILERFSAQQFPDLHSELNLSSLELGDSALYFCASNPDAGPGYGYTFGSGTRLTVV.

This clonotype was found many times. V usage is TRBV7-6 and J usage is TRBJ2-5; maybe TRBD2 (6 bases). Germline V CDR1 and CDR2: SGHVS, FNYEAQ. This CDR3 spans 14 amino acids. V was shortened by 2 bases and J by 5 bases, with 12 bases between the two germline ends. The CDR3 bases are TGTGCCAGCAGCTTATATACGGGAGCCGAGACCCAGTACTTC. Translating gives CASSLYTGAETQYF.

As concerns this clonotype: A much larger clone is a single base away; this may be a read error. The chain recombines TRBV11-2 with TRBJ1-6; possibly TRBD1 for D (5 bases). Trimming took off 1 base at V and 6 bases at J, with 10 bases between the two ends. Per the germline V gene, CDR1 is SGHAT and CDR2 is FQNNGV. The CDR3 is 15 amino acids. The CDR3 coding sequence is TGTGCCAGCAGCTTAGGGGGACGGGTTAATTCACCCCTCCACTTT. It is translated as CASSLGGRVNSPLHF.

This clonotype has at least ten counts. The CDR3 region has the DNA TGTGCCTGGAGTGTAGCGATCACAGATACGCAGTATTTT. It yields the protein CAWSVAITDTQYF. J is TRBJ2-3 and V is TRBV30; D remains unclear. The V gene lost 0 bases and the J gene lost 2 bases, with 6 bases spanning the gap. The germline gives CDR1 GTSNPN, CDR2 SVGIG (reference sequence). This CDR3 is built from 13 residues.

As to this clonotype: Just one base apart from a much larger clone, this may be a read error. The chain couples TRBV5-1 to TRBJ2-2; tentative D call: TRBD2 (5 bases). The CDR3 loop spans 15 amino acids. CDR1 and CDR2 (germline): SGHRS, YFSETQ. DNA for the CDR3: TGCGCCAGCAGTTTATGGACGGCGAACACCGGGGAGCTGTTGTTT. Its translation is CASSLWTANTGELLF.

Many counts were recorded for this clonotype. This CDR3 reads CASRGTGHYEQYF. The CDR3 nucleotides read TGTGCCTCCCGGGGGACAGGTCACTACGAGCAGTACTTC. The chain carries TRBV19 and TRBJ2-7, with TRBD1 matching 8 bases. Germline lookup yields CDR1 LNHDA and CDR2 SQIVND (reference sequence). The CDR3 has 13 residues. Germline trimming cut 11 bases from V and 3 bases from J; bases unmatched to any gene: 9.

The gene calls are TRBV7-9 and TRBJ2-7; TRBD2 is a possible D gene (6 bases). Between the trimmed V and J ends, which lost 5 bases and 1 base, there was a span of 18 bases. Germline-derived CDR1 and CDR2 are SEHNR and FQNEAQ (reference sequence). This CDR3 has 16 residues. DNA of the CDR3: TGTGCCAGCAGCATGCAGTCCGGGAGCAGATCCTACGAGCAGTACTTC. Protein: CASSMQSGSRSYEQYF.

The chain carries TRBV7-6 and TRBJ2-1; perhaps TRBD2 as D (6 bases). CDR3 length equals 16 residues. V lost 5 bases and J lost 8, with 22 bases in between. Germline lookup yields CDR1 SGHVS and CDR2 FNYEAQ. The CDR3: CASSPTNGSIVYEQFF. CDR3 nucleotide sequence: TGTGCCAGCAGCCCGACTAACGGGAGTATAGTGTATGAGCAGTTCTTC. Filled out from reference TRBV7-6 and TRBJ2-1, the complete variable domain reads GAGVSQSPRYKVTKRGQDVALRCDPISGHVSLYWYRQALGQGPEFLTYFNYEAQQDKSGLPNDRFSAERPEGSISTLTIQRTEQRDSAMYRCASSPTNGSIVYEQFFGPGTRLTVL.

This clonotype was seen repeatedly, ten times or more. The CDR3 loop is CASSARRYQDLNTEAFF. For the CDR3, the DNA is TGTGCCAGTAGTGCCCGTAGGTACCAAGACTTGAACACTGAAGCTTTCTTT. The chain links TRBV19 to TRBJ1-1; D remains unclear. The CDR3 covers 17 residues. Trimming shortened V by 5 bases and J by 0 bases, and 19 bases separated the two germline ends. Germline V lookup: CDR1 LNHDA, CDR2 SQIVND (reference sequence).

This sequence joins TRBV6-5 and TRBJ2-5, with no clear D. Trimming took off 4 bases at V and 2 bases at J, with 11 bases between the two ends. CDR1 is MNHEY, CDR2 SVGAGI, per germline. The length of the CDR3 is 14 residues. The CDR3 here is CASSSRVGQETQYF. The DNA for the CDR3 is TGTGCCAGCAGTTCGCGAGTGGGACAAGAGACCCAGTACTTC.